The present entry profiles one TCR beta chain with its context. This record belongs to a study of blood T cell repertoires in COVID-19. Overall study context: Samples representing acute and convalescent COVID-19 were sourced from the United States, Italy and Spain.

Libraries were prepared by immunoSEQ multiplex PCR; TCRdb keeps only in-frame clonotypes and omits some of them. The sample has 200,000 to 250,000 clones; about 90% are singletons. Looked up from germline, CDR1 is SGHNT and CDR2 is YYREEE (reference sequence). V was cut by 6 bases and J by 1 base, with 16 bases left in between. The CDR3 has 15 amino acids. Clinical histories supplied by participants themselves formed the basis of cohort assignment. The study counted Cohort 3 donors as recovered given two negative PCRs, clearance, or symptom resolution. This TCR came from a man aged 25 to 40 who had recovered from COVID-19. Sequenced: PBMCs or T cells enriched from blood (not recorded which). V gene TRBV5-4 combines with J gene TRBJ1-1, with D uncertain. CDR3 DNA: TGTGCCAGCAACGCGTACCGCGGGGAGAACACTGAAGCTTTCTTT. Translating it yields CASNAYRGENTEAFF.